The present entry profiles one T cell receptor beta chain with its context. What it binds is not known. The V gene's germline CDR1 is MDHEN and CDR2 SYDVKM. This CDR3 spans 15 amino acids. Produced via immunoSEQ multiplex PCR; TCRdb's table is partial and in-frame only. The table records tens of thousands of clones, roughly 90% of them present only once. The entry originates in a study of T cells in localized non-small cell lung cancer. Broader study findings: Prolonged overall survival went with higher T cell density in the blood. Uninvolved adjacent lung showed the highest T cell clonality, exceeding tumor. In adjacent lung, a median roughly 60 of the top 100 tumor clones were found. Sequencing, confined to only one tumor region, leaves heterogeneity possible.

Sequencing used peripheral blood, obtained before any cancer treatment. This sequence originates from a male donor older than 55 with stage III squamous cell lung carcinoma. The V call is TRBV28, the J call TRBJ2-2; D is possibly TRBD1 or TRBD2 (7 bases each). CDR3 sequence reads: CASLADRRYTGELFF. The CDR3 nucleotides are TGTGCGAGCCTAGCGGACAGGAGGTACACCGGGGAGCTGTTTTTT.